The 27 T cell receptor beta chains presented below share a single source sample, sequenced in a study of technical replicates of blood from a handful of donors. The method was immunoSEQ multiplex PCR; TCRdb's version includes in-frame clones alone and lacks a portion of them. The repertoire consists of 90,000 to 100,000 clones, with almost 97% occurring once and the leading ten covering about 0.34%. The specimen sequenced was T cells isolated from PBMCs. Receptors originate from a human donor in good health.

The rearrangement joins TRBV2 to TRBJ1-5; D is perhaps TRBD1 (5 bases). V shed 6 bases and J shed 6 bases, with 18 bases lying between them. The CDR3 has 15 residues. Germline CDR1 SNHLY, CDR2 FYNNEI. In DNA form, the CDR3 reads TGTGCCAGCAGGCTACCGGGACTCAGCGGTCAGCCCCAGCATTTT. Translating it yields CASRLPGLSGQPQHF.

The chain links TRBV6-6 to TRBJ2-7; 8 bases align to TRBD2. The CDR3 is 14 amino acids. The trim removed 2 bases at V and 4 bases at J, leaving 4 bases unmatched. Germline V gene data show CDR1 as MNHNY and CDR2 as SVGAGI (reference sequence). CDR3 bases: TGTGCCAGCAGTTACGTTGGACTAGCTTACGAGCAGTACTTC. It is translated as CASSYVGLAYEQYF.

The chain couples TRBV2 to TRBJ1-1, with D possibly being TRBD1 (5 bases). V dropped 3 bases and J dropped 4 bases, with 12 bases sitting between them. The CDR3 is made up of 14 amino acids. Germline CDR1 is SNHLY and CDR2 is FYNNEI. This CDR3 is CASSDRRGGTEAFF. The CDR3 bases are TGTGCCAGCAGTGATCGGAGGGGAGGCACTGAAGCTTTCTTT.

V usage is TRBV6-5 and J usage is TRBJ1-2; tentative D call: TRBD1 (6 bases). The germline V gene has CDR1 MNHEY and CDR2 SVGAGI. Trimming shortened V by 5 bases and J by 7 bases, and 20 bases separated the two germline ends. The CDR3 spans 15 residues. CDR3 DNA sequence: TGTGCCAGCAGTCTTGGACAGTCCTTAGGAGGTGGCTACACCTTC. Translation gives CASSLGQSLGGGYTF.

This chain joins TRBV18 and TRBJ2-1; 9 bases fit TRBD2. The germline gives CDR1 KGHSH, CDR2 LQKENI. The trim removed 1 base at V and 8 bases at J, leaving 18 bases unmatched. The CDR3 spans 19 residues. The CDR3 region is CASSPLGAVGSGSFYEQFF. CDR3 DNA: TGTGCCAGCTCACCACTCGGGGCTGTTGGTAGCGGGAGTTTCTATGAGCAGTTCTTC.

The chain employs TRBV9 and TRBJ1-1; 10 bases are shared with TRBD1. The germline V gene has CDR1 SGDLS and CDR2 YYNGEE. There are 16 residues in the CDR3. V lost 3 bases to trimming and J lost 4 bases; unmatched junction nucleotides: 9. The CDR3 spells CASSAGQGGGGTEAFF. CDR3 DNA sequence: TGTGCCAGCAGCGCCGGACAGGGGGGAGGGGGCACTGAAGCTTTCTTT.

This rearrangement joins TRBV28 to TRBJ2-2; TRBD1 matches at 10 bases. The V gene end was trimmed by 3 bases and the J gene end by 4 bases; junction bases not matched to a gene: 8. Germline V gene lookup returns CDR1 MDHEN and CDR2 SYDVKM. The CDR3 loop spans 17 amino acids. The CDR3 sequence: CASSFSTGGASTGELFF. In DNA, the CDR3 is TGTGCCAGCAGTTTTTCGACAGGGGGCGCTTCCACCGGGGAGCTGTTTTTT.

The gene calls are TRBV7-2 and TRBJ1-1; D call uncertain. This CDR3 has 11 amino acids. Trimming removed 7 bases at V and 7 bases at J, with 10 bases between. CDR1 SGHTA and CDR2 FQGNSA come from the germline V gene. The CDR3 DNA follows: TGTGCCAGCATCACCCCCAGTGAAGCTTTCTTT. Translation: CASITPSEAFF.

V is TRBV7-9 and J is TRBJ2-3; 9 positions match TRBD1. The germline CDR1 and CDR2 sequences are SEHNR and FQNEAQ (reference sequence). The trim removed 1 base at V and 1 base at J, leaving 3 bases unmatched. This CDR3 spans 16 amino acids. CDR3 bases: TGTGCCAGCAGCTTAGTTAGACAGGGGGGCACAGATACGCAGTATTTT. It is translated as CASSLVRQGGTDTQYF.

The chain couples TRBV18 to TRBJ2-4; a weak D match, TRBD1 (5 bases). The CDR3 extends over 14 amino acids. V was shortened by 2 bases and J by 6 bases, with 11 bases between the two germline ends. Germline V gene data show CDR1 as KGHSH and CDR2 as LQKENI. The CDR3 region has the DNA TGTGCCAGCTCACCAGGGGCAGAATTAAACATTCAGTACTTC. This translates into CASSPGAELNIQYF.

V gene TRBV5-6 combines with J gene TRBJ1-5; the match to TRBD1 covers 10 bases. The CDR3 consists of 15 residues. V trimming: 2 bases; J trimming: 6 bases; junction bases outside the gene matches: 5. Germline V gives CDR1 SGHDT, CDR2 YYEEEE. The CDR3 region is CASSFGTGEFQPQHF. The CDR3 DNA is TGTGCCAGCAGCTTCGGGACAGGGGAGTTTCAGCCCCAGCATTTT.

The gene calls are TRBV10-1 and TRBJ2-7, with D possibly matching TRBD1 (5 bases). Germline V gene data show CDR1 as WNHNN and CDR2 as SYGVQD (reference sequence). V dropped 3 bases and J dropped 6 bases, with 15 bases sitting between them. This CDR3 region has 14 residues. Here the CDR3 DNA reads TGCGCCAGCAGTGATTCAGGGCCAGCATCCGAGCAGTACTTC. Its protein product is CASSDSGPASEQYF.

The chain recombines TRBV29-1 with TRBJ2-3; D gene unclear. Germline V gene lookup returns CDR1 SQVTM and CDR2 ANQGSEA. Trimming took 4 bases from V and 6 from J, leaving 11 bases between them. The CDR3 runs to 12 residues. DNA of the CDR3: TGCAGCGTTGGGCGGCTCTCGGATACGCAGTATTTT. It is translated as CSVGRLSDTQYF.

This clone turned up a few times. This sequence joins TRBV7-2 and TRBJ1-1; 8 positions match TRBD1. With V trimmed by 5 bases and J by 3 bases, 5 bases remained unmatched. This CDR3 contains 14 residues. Germline CDR1 reads SGHTA; CDR2 reads FQGNSA. For the CDR3, the DNA is TGTGCCAGCAGCCCAGGGGGCTGGGACACTGAAGCTTTCTTT. It codes for CASSPGGWDTEAFF.

The J gene is TRBJ1-2, the V gene TRBV7-8, with D possibly TRBD1 on 5 matching bases. Germline CDR1 reads SGHVS; CDR2 reads FQNEAQ. The CDR3 runs to 14 residues. Trimming pared 5 bases from V and 6 bases from J, leaving 16 bases between. The DNA for the CDR3 is TGTGCCAGCAGCCCAGCCGGGACGGGAGATGGCTACACCTTC. This sequence encodes CASSPAGTGDGYTF.

This chain connects TRBV9 to TRBJ2-5; maybe TRBD2 (6 bases). Germline CDR1 SGDLS, CDR2 YYNGEE. CDR3 length: 17 amino acids. The V end lost 0 bases, the J end lost 5 bases, and 20 bases lay between the germline ends. The CDR3 loop is CASSVAPGGYSHETQYF. In DNA form, the CDR3 reads TGTGCCAGCAGCGTAGCTCCTGGGGGGTATAGTCACGAGACCCAGTACTTC.

This sequence joins TRBV27 and TRBJ2-2; maybe TRBD1 (6 bases). The length of the CDR3 is 16 residues. V was cut by 3 bases and J by 5 bases, with 16 bases left in between. The V gene's germline CDR1 is MNHEY and CDR2 SMNVEV (reference sequence). The CDR3 nucleotides are TGTGCCAGCAGTTTCGTCGACAGGATTAAGACCGGGGAGCTGTTTTTT. Translation: CASSFVDRIKTGELFF.

The V call is TRBV5-3, the J call TRBJ2-7, with unresolved D. TRBV5-3 is an ORF; its function is uncertain. The CDR3 sequence is 14 residues long. Trimming removed 1 base at V and 0 bases at J, with 8 bases between. CDR3: CARSLYWSSYEQYF. CDR3 bases: TGTGCCAGAAGCTTGTACTGGAGCTCCTACGAGCAGTACTTC.

V and J are TRBV4-2 and TRBJ2-7; D gene unclear. Germline V gives CDR1 LGHNA, CDR2 YNFKEQ. Trimming took 0 bases from V and 5 from J, leaving 14 bases between them. The CDR3 consists of 15 residues. The chain's CDR3 is CASSQEIRESDEQYF. The CDR3 DNA reads as TGTGCCAGCAGCCAAGAAATACGAGAATCCGACGAGCAGTACTTC.

J is TRBJ1-5 and V is TRBV6-1, with TRBD1 as a possible D gene (6 bases). V was pared by 7 bases and J by 5 bases, with 18 bases between. This CDR3 is built from 15 residues. Germline assignment: CDR1 MNHNS and CDR2 SASEGT. CDR3 coding DNA: TGTGCCAGCACCAGAGGACAGCTCCCAGATCAGCCCCAGCATTTT. It codes for CASTRGQLPDQPQHF.

This clone has only one observation. This chain uses TRBV19 with TRBJ2-6; D is unclear. This CDR3 region has 15 residues. The ends were cut back, 6 bases at V and 0 bases at J, with 9 bases in the middle. Germline V gene data show CDR1 as LNHDA and CDR2 as SQIVND (reference sequence). The CDR3 reads CASRAESSGANVLTF. The CDR3 bases are TGTGCCAGTAGGGCGGAAAGCTCTGGGGCCAACGTCCTGACTTTC. The complete variable domain, with remaining parts taken from reference TRBV19 and TRBJ2-6, reads DGGITQSPKYLFRKEGQNVTLSCEQNLNHDAMYWYRQDPGQGLRLIYYSQIVNDFQKGDIAEGYSVSREKKESFPLTVTSAQKNPTAFYLCASRAESSGANVLTFGAGSRLTVL.

This rearrangement joins TRBV9 to TRBJ2-1, with D perhaps matching TRBD2 (5 bases). V was shortened by 0 bases and J by 7 bases, with 17 bases between the two germline ends. CDR3 length: 16 residues. CDR1 SGDLS and CDR2 YYNGEE come from the germline V gene. The CDR3 sequence: CASSVALTGLSNEQFF. The CDR3 DNA follows: TGTGCCAGCAGCGTAGCTCTAACGGGATTGAGTAATGAGCAGTTCTTC.

This chain connects TRBV18 to TRBJ2-3, with a tentative D call TRBD2 (5 bases). Germline V lookup: CDR1 KGHSH, CDR2 LQKENI. V shed 3 bases and J shed 3 bases, with 16 bases lying between them. The CDR3 is made up of 16 amino acids. The CDR3 DNA reads as TGTGCCAGCTCACCCCGCCCTGGAGGCAGGACAGATACGCAGTATTTT. Its protein product is CASSPRPGGRTDTQYF.

The rearrangement uses TRBV19 and TRBJ2-5, with 7 bases aligning to TRBD1. CDR1 and CDR2 from the germline V gene are LNHDA and SQIVND (reference sequence). V gave up 5 bases and J gave up 4 bases; unmatched junction bases: 7. The CDR3 covers 14 residues. CDR3 region: CASSFDRVTETQYF. The DNA for the CDR3 is TGTGCCAGTAGTTTCGACAGGGTCACAGAGACCCAGTACTTC.

The V call is TRBV2, the J call TRBJ2-1; D gene ambiguous. Germline lookup yields CDR1 SNHLY and CDR2 FYNNEI. Between the trimmed V and J ends, which lost 6 bases and 7 bases, there was a span of 10 bases. This CDR3 comprises 12 residues. The CDR3 nucleotides read TGTGCCAGCAGCTTTCCCGGTAATGAGCAGTTCTTC. Encoded protein: CASSFPGNEQFF.

In this sample, this clone turned up once. The rearrangement uses TRBV7-3 and TRBJ1-1; perhaps TRBD1 as D (6 bases). The CDR3 is made up of 14 amino acids. V was cut by 5 bases and J by 3 bases, with 13 bases left in between. Germline lookup yields CDR1 SGHTA and CDR2 FQGTGA. This CDR3 is CASSPQGEDTEAFF. The DNA of the CDR3 is TGTGCCAGCAGCCCACAGGGTGAGGACACTGAAGCTTTCTTT.

J is TRBJ2-1 and V is TRBV5-1; D perhaps matches TRBD1 (6 bases). CDR1 and CDR2 (germline): SGHRS, YFSETQ. The CDR3 runs to 16 residues. Trimming took 0 bases from V and 6 from J, leaving 16 bases between them. The CDR3 DNA reads as TGCGCCAGCAGCTTGGGGGGGCCCCTAGGTGGCAATGAGCAGTTCTTC. Encoded protein: CASSLGGPLGGNEQFF.